This TCR beta chain derives from a study of shared clonotypes between healthy human individuals. The repertoire was sequenced with immunoSEQ multiplex PCR; TCRdb's copy has only in-frame clones and lacks some. Among approximately 980,000 clones, over 60% were seen once, and the ten largest hold about 1.5%. This CDR3 has 17 amino acids. From germline, CDR1 is MNHEY and CDR2 SMNVEV (reference sequence). V lost 6 bases, J lost 3 bases, and 9 bases stayed unmatched. The chain recombines TRBV27 with TRBJ2-3; TRBD2 agrees at 13 bases. Sequenced input: memory CD4+ T cells sorted from blood. Sample subset: CD45RA-negative fraction. The sequence came from a young man in good health. CDR3 bases: TGTGCCAGCAGACTAGCGGGAGGGCAGCCTTCAACAGATACGCAGTATTTT. Its translation is CASRLAGGQPSTDTQYF.